The sequence of this T cell receptor beta chain was determined in a study of post-analysis software for immune sequencing data. Study-level findings and limits: Four or five TRBV segments were more frequent in patients than controls; TRBV5-6, TRBV5-1 and TRBV20-1 belonged to this group.

Unique molecular identifiers were present in the TCR beta cDNA libraries. Each batch of roughly 1 to 10 million T cells produced 450,000 to 500,000 cDNA molecules. TCRdb re-analysed the PCR reads in MiXCR, keeping a single row per CDR3 protein. The sample shows more than 450,000 distinct CDR3 sequences, around 36% of them seen only once. V lost 5 bases to trimming and J lost 7 bases; unmatched junction nucleotides: 12. This CDR3 comprises 16 residues. Germline CDR1 and CDR2: MNHEY and SVGAGI. The table lists this clonotype with a few counts. What it binds is unknown. Sequenced: blood. The source of this sequence is a girl aged 2 to 17 with multiple sclerosis. The V and J genes are TRBV6-5 and TRBJ2-1, with 9 positions matching TRBD2. The CDR3 DNA reads as TGTGCCAGCAGTGTCTCCGCGGGGGGGCCTGGGAATGAGCAGTTCTTC. Its protein product is CASSVSAGGPGNEQFF.